This TCR beta chain was found in a study of early stage breast cancer tumors. On the study more broadly: Invasive lobular carcinomas made up about 30% of the 12 ER+/PR+/HER2- tumors.

After removal of 4 bases from V and 4 bases from J, the junction contained 0 bases not matched to a gene. Looked up from germline, CDR1 is SEHNR and CDR2 is FQNEAQ (reference sequence). The CDR3 runs to 13 residues. Each sample had two DNA replicates, around 0.45 ug blood or roughly 1.4 ug tissue. Profiling relied on immunoSEQ multiplex PCR, and the TCRdb table lists in-frame clones only, not all of them. The sample has about 5,100 clones; roughly 67% are singletons. General study findings and limits: Blood repertoires resembled normal breast more than tumor. Commonly generated sequences made up most enriched TCRB sequences shared between patients.

Points on this clone: Its antigen is still unknown.

The chain carries TRBV7-9 and TRBJ2-2; 7 nucleotides agree with TRBD1. This TCR came from a person aged 45 to 59 with breast cancer. Sequenced material: breast tumor tissue. CDR3 residues: CASSSGGTGELFF. The CDR3 DNA sequence: TGTGCCAGCAGCTCAGGGGGCACCGGGGAGCTGTTTTTT.